What follows are 3 T cell receptor beta chains derived from one specimen sequenced in a study of blood T cell repertoires in COVID-19. TCRdb's copy holds only in-frame clones and misses some; the assay was immunoSEQ multiplex PCR. The sample comprises some 150,000 clones, approximately 80% of which are singletons, and approximately 10% rests with the top ten. Source material: PBMCs or T cells enriched from blood (not recorded which). The source is a man between 50 and 59 years old who had recovered from COVID-19.

The chain employs TRBV30 and TRBJ1-2; D uncertain. The CDR3 covers 12 residues. The V end lost 2 bases, the J end lost 3 bases, and 7 bases lay between the germline ends. Germline V gives CDR1 GTSNPN, CDR2 SVGIG (reference sequence). The chain's CDR3 is CAWSISDYGYTF. CDR3 bases: TGTGCCTGGAGTATCAGTGACTATGGCTACACCTTC. Full variable domain (remainder filled in from reference TRBV30 and TRBJ1-2): SQTIHQWPATLVQPVGSPLSLECTVEGTSNPNLYWYRQAAGRGLQLLFYSVGIGQISSEVPQNLSASRPQDRQFILSSKKLLLSDSGFYLCAWSISDYGYTFGSGTRLTVV.

This chain uses TRBV7-8 with TRBJ2-7; 7 nucleotides match TRBD1. The CDR3 is 19 residues long. J gave up 2 bases and V 7 bases, and 23 bases lay outside the gene matches. CDR1 and CDR2 from the germline V gene are SGHVS and FQNEAQ. This CDR3 is CASIDFPIWDSLIPYEQYF. As DNA, the CDR3 is TGTGCCAGCATCGACTTCCCTATTTGGGACAGCCTCATCCCCTACGAGCAGTACTTC.

The chain combines TRBV20-1 with TRBJ1-4; D is perhaps TRBD1 (5 bases). This CDR3 is 11 amino acids long. Germline lookup yields CDR1 DFQATT and CDR2 SNEGSKA (reference sequence). Between the trimmed V and J ends, which lost 6 bases and 7 bases, there was a span of 9 bases. The CDR3 DNA reads TGCAGTGCAGACCAGGGTGAAAAACTGTTTTTT. Its translation is CSADQGEKLFF.